What follows is one T cell receptor (beta chain) and its context. No antigen is known for it. The sample is drawn from a study of cytomegalovirus exposure and HLA in healthy donors. Findings and limits, study-wide: Researchers counted 180 or so TCR beta chains as cytomegalovirus-associated.

Primers included in the PCR were 60 Vbeta and 13 Jbeta primers. Repertoires were generated with immunoSEQ multiplex PCR, while TCRdb's copy carries only in-frame clones and drops some. The sample shows tens of thousands of clones, 67% of them seen only once. Germline CDR1 reads SGDLS; CDR2 reads YYNGEE. The CDR3 is 13 residues long. V was cut by 0 bases and J by 2 bases, with 6 bases left in between. The V call is TRBV9, the J call TRBJ2-7, with D possibly matching TRBD1 (6 bases). This receptor was identified in a young man in good health and CMV-seronegative. Sequencing used PBMCs. Here the CDR3 reads CASSVEGAYEQYF. The CDR3 nucleotides read TGTGCCAGCAGCGTAGAGGGGGCCTACGAGCAGTACTTC.